These T cell receptor beta chains were read from a single sample in a study of blood T cell repertoires in COVID-19. The table came from immunoSEQ multiplex PCR; TCRdb's copy has only in-frame clones and leaves some out. The sample holds 160,000 or so clones, roughly 87% seen once. What was sequenced was PBMCs or T cells enriched from blood (not recorded which). These TCRs come from a human donor with acute COVID-19. The donor label of this sample is uncertain. The CDR3 runs from the conserved cysteine through the conserved F or W. A D gene is named only where the DNA matches it firmly. Clone size is given for some rows only: seen once, a few or many times, or a class if the clone is expanded.

size	V	D	J	DNA	CDR3
-	TRBV7-2	-	TRBJ1-1	TGTGCCAGCCGGGAGGGGGGTCCCGGCACTGAAGCTTTCTTT	CASREGGPGTEAFF
-	TRBV29-1	-	TRBJ2-3	TGCAGCACTCGAGGGGGAAACACAGATACGCAGTATTTT	CSTRGGNTDTQYF
-	TRBV27	TRBD1	TRBJ1-1	TGTGCCAGCTCCGACAGGGGCATGGGGGGCAAGGCTTTCTTT	CASSDRGMGGKAFF
-	TRBV19	-	TRBJ1-1	TGTGCCAGTAGTATCGGGATAACGGAAGCTTTCTTT	CASSIGITEAFF
-	TRBV7-9	TRBD2	TRBJ2-1	TGTGCCAGCAGCCCACCGGGGGGGTGGTTCCATGAGCAGTTCTTC	CASSPPGGWFHEQFF
-	TRBV27	-	TRBJ2-7	TGTGCCAGCAGGGGGTGGGGGGGCCTCGACGAGCAGTACTTC	CASRGWGGLDEQYF
-	TRBV7-6	-	TRBJ2-5	TGTGCCAGCAGCTTCGGGACTCGGGGGGAGACCCAGTACTTC	CASSFGTRGETQYF
-	TRBV10-2	-	TRBJ2-2	TGCGCCGTTCTGGGGCCGGGGGCGAACACCGGGGAGCTGTTTTTT	CAVLGPGANTGELFF
-	TRBV15	TRBD1	TRBJ1-5	TGTGCCACCAGCAGAGAGGGACAGGGGCGAGGGCAGCCCCAGCATTTT	CATSREGQGRGQPQHF
-	TRBV28	-	TRBJ1-2	TGTGCCAGCGAGACTAACTATGGCTACACCTTC	CASETNYGYTF
once	TRBV7-9	-	TRBJ1-2	TGTGCCAGCAGCTTGGGGGGGCAGGACAACTATGGCTACACCTTC	CASSLGGQDNYGYTF
-	TRBV10-1	TRBD2	TRBJ2-3	TGCGCCAGCAGTGGGACTAGCGGGGGGTCTTTTGGTGATACGCAGTATTTT	CASSGTSGGSFGDTQYF
few	TRBV9	-	TRBJ2-3	TGTGCCAGCAGCGTAGCTAGCGCTCTACTCACAGATACGCAGTATTTT	CASSVASALLTDTQYF
-	TRBV19	TRBD1	TRBJ2-2	TGTGCCAGTAAGGGGGCAGGGGACACCGGGGAGCTGTTTTTT	CASKGAGDTGELFF
once	TRBV7-3	TRBD1	TRBJ1-1	TGTGCCAGCAGCCTCACGACAGGGGGAGGGAACACTGAAGCTTTCTTT	CASSLTTGGGNTEAFF
once	TRBV7-7	-	TRBJ2-2	TGTGCCAGCAGCTTAGACCCAGGACAGAACACCGGGGAGCTGTTTTTT	CASSLDPGQNTGELFF
-	TRBV24-1	-	TRBJ1-2	TGTGCCACCAGTGAGAAGGCAGGGCTATATGGCTACACCTTC	CATSEKAGLYGYTF
-	TRBV7-9	-	TRBJ1-4	TGTGCCAGCAGCTTAGGGGCTGATGAAAAACTGTTTTTT	CASSLGADEKLFF
few	TRBV6-4	-	TRBJ1-2	TGTGCCAGCAGTGTAGAGGGACTCCACTATGGCTACACCTTC	CASSVEGLHYGYTF
-	TRBV20-1	-	TRBJ1-1	TGCAGTGCTAGAAGGGGCCATGAAGCTTTCTTT	CSARRGHEAFF
-	TRBV3-1/TRBV3-2	TRBD1	TRBJ2-7	TGTGCCAGCACCGGGCGAGGTACAGGGGGGTACTACGAGCAGTACTTC	CASTGRGTGGYYEQYF
-	TRBV11-1	-	TRBJ2-7	TGTGCCAGCAGCTTGCTGGGGGGGCCGCACGAGCAGTACTTC	CASSLLGGPHEQYF